The 21 T cell receptor beta chains reported below all come from one sample, sequenced in a study of beta chain features in type 1 diabetes. Study findings and constraints: All four CD4+ subsets of Type 1 diabetes patients contained TCRB CDR3s that were moderately but significantly shorter.

These receptors are not linked to any known antigen. Expressed TCRB transcripts got sequenced, as all isolated RNA was reverse transcribed. Only in-frame clones appear in the TCRdb table, and some are missing; sequencing was by immunoSEQ multiplex PCR. The sample yields hundreds of thousands of clones, around an eighth seen once. Sample: naive CD4+ T cells from blood. The receptors shown here come from a man younger than 30 with type 1 diabetes.

The sample holds a few counts of this clone. The rearrangement joins TRBV6-5 to TRBJ2-3; D possibly corresponds to TRBD1 (5 bases). Germline V gene lookup returns CDR1 MNHEY and CDR2 SVGAGI. Trimming removed 5 bases from V and 6 bases from J, with 15 bases in between. The CDR3 runs 14 residues. The CDR3 DNA follows: TGTGCCAGCAGTCAAGGGGTGATGGTGGATACGCAGTATTTT. It is translated as CASSQGVMVDTQYF.

This chain joins TRBV30 and TRBJ1-5; D possibly corresponds to TRBD1 (5 bases). This CDR3 region has 14 residues. Trimming removed 2 bases at V and 3 bases at J, with 11 bases between. CDR1 and CDR2 from the germline V gene are GTSNPN and SVGIG (reference sequence). The CDR3 nucleotides are TGTGCCTGGAGTACAACAGGATTCAATCAGCCCCAGCATTTT. Translation gives CAWSTTGFNQPQHF.

This clone was recorded a few times. The V call is TRBV6-5, the J call TRBJ2-7; no firm D call. The V and J ends lost 6 bases and 3 bases respectively, with 12 bases between them. This CDR3 has 13 amino acids. Germline V gives CDR1 MNHEY, CDR2 SVGAGI. CDR3 region: CASRRSIGYEQYF. CDR3 coding DNA: TGTGCCAGCAGACGGAGCATAGGCTACGAGCAGTACTTC.

This clone was observed a handful of times. The CDR3 protein is CASSLWWGADQPQHF. The CDR3 nucleotides are TGTGCCAGCAGCCTATGGTGGGGGGCTGATCAGCCCCAGCATTTT. The chain uses TRBV5-6 and TRBJ1-5; D possibly corresponds to TRBD1 (6 bases). The CDR3 is made up of 15 amino acids. The V end lost 4 bases, the J end lost 5 bases, and 16 bases lay between the germline ends. Germline values: CDR1 SGHDT, CDR2 YYEEEE.

The chain employs TRBV7-9 and TRBJ2-1; 9 bases agree with TRBD2. Per germline, CDR1 SEHNR and CDR2 FQNEAQ (reference sequence). The CDR3 has 14 amino acids. After removal of 0 bases from V and 13 bases from J, the junction contained 7 bases not matched to a gene. CDR3 amino acids: CASSLAPTSGPQFF. The DNA of the CDR3 is TGTGCCAGCAGCTTAGCACCCACTAGCGGGCCTCAGTTCTTC.

This clone came up a few times. The V gene is TRBV6-5, the J gene TRBJ2-7; 9 bases line up with TRBD2. The germline V gene encodes CDR1 MNHEY and CDR2 SVGAGI. The V segment lost 0 bases and the J segment 3 bases; nucleotides outside the gene matches: 6. CDR3 size: 16 residues. Here the CDR3 reads CASSYSGPSGDYEQYF. The CDR3 DNA reads as TGTGCCAGCAGTTACTCCGGACCTAGCGGGGACTACGAGCAGTACTTC.

The V and J genes are TRBV29-1 and TRBJ2-6; D call uncertain. The CDR3 totals 13 residues. Germline CDR1 and CDR2: SQVTM and ANQGSEA. V dropped 5 bases and J dropped 0 bases, with 5 bases sitting between them. The CDR3 coding sequence is TGCAGCGTTTCTGACTCTGGGGCCAACGTCCTGACTTTC. Its translation: CSVSDSGANVLTF.

The rearrangement links TRBV18 to TRBJ2-1; a possible D gene is TRBD2 (5 bases). Germline CDR1 is KGHSH and CDR2 is LQKENI. With 3 bases removed from V and 1 base from J, the gap between germline ends came to 13 bases. This CDR3 has 16 amino acids. In DNA form, the CDR3 reads TGTGCCAGCTCACCTTCTGAGGGCCCTTCCTACAATGAGCAGTTCTTC. Its protein product is CASSPSEGPSYNEQFF.

This clone has a handful of counts. The chain carries TRBV28 and TRBJ1-5; the D gene is possibly TRBD1 (6 bases). The V end was cut by 3 bases, the J end by 4 bases, with 13 bases between. The length of the CDR3 is 15 residues. Germline CDR1 MDHEN, CDR2 SYDVKM. In DNA form, the CDR3 reads TGTGCCAGCAGTTTGGACAGCGTAGCAAATCAGCCCCAGCATTTT. This codes for CASSLDSVANQPQHF.

The chain links TRBV7-2 to TRBJ1-1; D is unresolved. V was pared by 5 bases and J by 0 bases, with 7 bases between. CDR3 length: 13 residues. Germline V CDR1 and CDR2: SGHTA, FQGNSA. CDR3 DNA sequence: TGTGCCAGCAGCATCAGTGTGAACACTGAAGCTTTCTTT. Translation gives CASSISVNTEAFF.

The V call is TRBV5-1, the J call TRBJ2-5; TRBD2 matches 7 bases. Germline CDR1 SGHRS, CDR2 YFSETQ. CDR3 length: 15 residues. With 4 bases clipped from V and 2 bases from J, the junction kept 8 bases outside the gene matches. DNA for the CDR3: TGCGCCAGCAGCATGCTAGCGGAAAGACAAGAGACCCAGTACTTC. This gives the protein CASSMLAERQETQYF.

This clone showed up just a few times. The J gene is TRBJ1-1, the V gene TRBV6-6, with D perhaps TRBD1 (5 bases). Germline CDR1 is MNHNY and CDR2 is SVGAGI (reference sequence). Trimming took off 0 bases at V and 8 bases at J, with 13 bases between the two ends. The CDR3 length is 14 residues. CDR3 sequence: CASSYSQGVGEAFF. CDR3 bases: TGTGCCAGCAGTTACTCTCAGGGCGTCGGCGAAGCTTTCTTT.

This chain connects TRBV7-2 to TRBJ1-6; TRBD1 matches at 10 bases. The V segment lost 4 bases and the J segment 6 bases; nucleotides outside the gene matches: 3. This CDR3 contains 15 residues. CDR1 is SGHTA and CDR2 is FQGNSA in the germline V gene. The CDR3 DNA reads as TGTGCCAGCAGCTATTGGGACAGGGGTAATTCACCCCTCCACTTT. Encoded protein: CASSYWDRGNSPLHF.

The chain has TRBV13 and TRBJ2-7, with a tentative D call TRBD1 (6 bases). The CDR3 consists of 21 residues. Germline assignment: CDR1 PRHDT and CDR2 FYEKMQ (reference sequence). Trimming stripped 5 bases from V and 3 bases from J, with 35 bases between. DNA for the CDR3: TGTGCCAGCAGCCCAAGCCCTCTTTCAGGGGTAGGAGGAACTATGGACTACGAGCAGTACTTC. Encoded protein: CASSPSPLSGVGGTMDYEQYF.

The chain uses TRBV6-4 and TRBJ1-1; possibly TRBD1 for D (6 bases). The CDR3 contains 13 residues. Germline values: CDR1 MRHNA, CDR2 SNTAGT. The V gene lost 5 bases and the J gene lost 0 bases, with 7 bases spanning the gap. The CDR3, as DNA: TGTGCCAGCAGTCAGGGGATGAACACTGAAGCTTTCTTT. Its translation: CASSQGMNTEAFF.

This clone was observed a few times. The chain is built from TRBV6-5 and TRBJ2-3; a possible D gene is TRBD1 (5 bases). Trimming shortened V by 3 bases and J by 4 bases, and 11 bases separated the two germline ends. The CDR3 is 14 residues long. CDR1 and CDR2 from the germline V gene are MNHEY and SVGAGI. The CDR3 sequence is CASSYAPTADTQYF. The CDR3 region has the DNA TGTGCCAGCAGTTATGCCCCGACAGCAGATACGCAGTATTTT.

This clone was seen only a few times. The V gene is TRBV4-1, the J gene TRBJ1-1; D unclear. There are 15 residues in the CDR3. Trimming pared 4 bases from V and 8 bases from J, leaving 20 bases between. In germline, CDR1 is MGHRA, CDR2 YSYEKL. CDR3 region: CASSPSSGRTAEAFF. CDR3 sequence (DNA): TGCGCCAGCAGCCCTAGTTCAGGACGGACCGCCGAAGCTTTCTTT.

The CDR3 protein is CASSFERGDQQHF. The CDR3 nucleotides read TGTGCCAGCAGTTTCGAGAGGGGGGACCAGCAGCATTTT. The rearrangement uses TRBV7-9 and TRBJ1-5; a weak D match, TRBD1 (6 bases). Germline CDR1 is SEHNR and CDR2 is FQNEAQ (reference sequence). V lost 6 bases, J lost 13 bases, and 19 bases lay in between. The length of the CDR3 is 13 residues.

This clone was counted between two and nine times. The chain links TRBV7-9 to TRBJ2-3, with TRBD1 matching over 8 bases. Unmatched junction bases numbered 10, after V lost 4 bases and J lost 4 bases. The germline CDR1 and CDR2 sequences are SEHNR and FQNEAQ (reference sequence). The CDR3 length is 16 residues. CDR3 nucleotides: TGTGCCAGCAGCTCCCAGGGGGCGGCCCAAGCAGATACGCAGTATTTT. Its protein is CASSSQGAAQADTQYF.

This clone was picked up a small number of times. This sequence joins TRBV9 and TRBJ1-2; 9 positions match TRBD1. CDR1 and CDR2 (germline): SGDLS, YYNGEE. V shed 5 bases and J 8 bases; nucleotides not matched to a gene: 13. CDR3 length equals 15 residues. CDR3: CASSPTTGGQWGYTF. The DNA of the CDR3 is TGTGCCAGCAGTCCCACGACAGGGGGACAGTGGGGCTACACCTTC.

The chain is built from TRBV4-1 and TRBJ2-5; either TRBD1 or TRBD2 may supply D (5 bases each). V lost 1 base and J 5 bases, leaving 20 bases between the germline ends. CDR3 size: 17 residues. Per germline, CDR1 MGHRA and CDR2 YSYEKL. CDR3 coding DNA: TGCGCCAGCAGCCAAGGTCGGGTTTGGGACCGATTGGAGACCCAGTACTTC. This sequence encodes CASSQGRVWDRLETQYF.